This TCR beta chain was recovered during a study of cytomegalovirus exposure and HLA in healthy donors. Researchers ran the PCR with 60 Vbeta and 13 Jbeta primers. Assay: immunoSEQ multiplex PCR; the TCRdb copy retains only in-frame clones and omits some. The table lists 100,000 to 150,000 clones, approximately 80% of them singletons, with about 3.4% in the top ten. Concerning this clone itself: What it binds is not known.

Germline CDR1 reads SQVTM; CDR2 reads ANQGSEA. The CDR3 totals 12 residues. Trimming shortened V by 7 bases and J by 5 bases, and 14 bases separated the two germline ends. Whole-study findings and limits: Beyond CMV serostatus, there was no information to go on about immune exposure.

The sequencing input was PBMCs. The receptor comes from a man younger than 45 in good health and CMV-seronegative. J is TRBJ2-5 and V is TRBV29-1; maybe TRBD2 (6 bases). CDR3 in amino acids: CSAESGWETQYF. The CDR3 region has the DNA TGCAGCGCCGAGAGCGGGTGGGAGACCCAGTACTTC.